The rows below give T cell receptor beta chains drawn from one sample of a study of cytomegalovirus exposure and HLA in healthy donors. Generated by immunoSEQ multiplex PCR, the TCRdb table keeps only in-frame clones and is missing some. The sample has approximately 110,000 clones, around 72% seen once. Sequenced: PBMCs. These receptors were taken from a woman aged 40 to 50 in good health and CMV-seropositive. The CDR3 runs from the conserved cysteine through the conserved F or W. A D gene is named only where the DNA matches it firmly. Expanded clones get a size class; other rows say once, few or many, or leave the size out.

V gene	J gene	D gene	clone size	CDR3 protein	CDR3 DNA
TRBV7-9	TRBJ2-5	TRBD1	once	CASSLGQGETQYF	TGTGCCAGCAGCCTAGGACAGGGGGAGACCCAGTACTTC
TRBV28	TRBJ1-4	NA	few	CASSLVPGEDEKLFF	TGTGCCAGCAGTTTAGTTCCGGGTGAAGATGAAAAACTGTTTTTT
TRBV5-1	TRBJ2-2	TRBD1	once	CASRHRQGADTGELFF	TGCGCCAGCAGACATAGACAGGGGGCGGACACCGGGGAGCTGTTTTTT
TRBV7-9	TRBJ2-1	TRBD2	few	CASSLWGTSQFF	TGTGCCAGCAGCCTTTGGGGGACTAGTCAGTTCTTC
TRBV13	TRBJ1-2	NA	NA	CASSQGEDGYTF	TGTGCCAGCAGCCAAGGGGAGGATGGCTACACCTTC
TRBV4-1	TRBJ2-1	NA	NA	CASSQGGRGINNEQFF	TGCGCCAGCAGCCAAGGGGGAAGGGGTATCAACAATGAGCAGTTCTTC
TRBV7-2	TRBJ2-5	NA	NA	CASSLWSRGGETQYF	TGTGCCAGCAGCTTATGGTCGCGGGGTGGTGAGACCCAGTACTTC
TRBV19	TRBJ2-1	TRBD1	NA	CASSTPGQGGNEQFF	TGTGCCAGTAGTACCCCCGGACAGGGTGGGAATGAGCAGTTCTTC
TRBV6-1	TRBJ1-1	NA	NA	CASSAARAQEAFF	TGTGCCAGCAGTGCAGCCAGGGCCCAAGAAGCTTTCTTT
TRBV7-2	TRBJ1-4	TRBD1	NA	CASSLGQGTTNEKLFF	TGTGCCAGCAGTCTCGGACAGGGAACAACTAATGAAAAACTGTTTTTT